These 31 T cell receptor beta chains were all obtained from the same sample, sequenced in a study of blood T cell repertoires in COVID-19. This table comes from immunoSEQ multiplex PCR, and its TCRdb copy is limited to in-frame clones, with some not included. The sample consists of a few hundred thousand clones, about 87% of them appearing once. The sequenced sample was peripheral blood. Every receptor here comes from a woman aged 45-65 years who had recovered from COVID-19.

This chain links TRBV19 with TRBJ2-2, with TRBD2 matching 10 bases. Germline loops: CDR1 LNHDA, CDR2 SQIVND (reference sequence). The CDR3 loop spans 16 amino acids. V gave up 3 bases and J gave up 0 bases; unmatched junction bases: 1. The CDR3 region has the DNA TGTGCCAGTAGTATGGGACTAGCGTCGAACACCGGGGAGCTGTTTTTT. As protein: CASSMGLASNTGELFF.

This chain connects TRBV19 to TRBJ2-3; 8 nucleotides align to TRBD2. Germline V lookup: CDR1 LNHDA, CDR2 SQIVND (reference sequence). Trimming cost V 9 bases and J 8 bases; bases outside gene matches: 13. The CDR3 sequence is 14 residues long. The CDR3: CASTPAGESGTQYF. CDR3 nucleotide sequence: TGTGCCAGCACCCCAGCGGGAGAGTCTGGTACGCAGTATTTT.

The chain joins TRBV19 to TRBJ2-7; TRBD1 might be the D (7 bases). V shed 9 bases and J shed 6 bases, with 24 bases lying between them. The CDR3 is 15 residues long. Per the germline V gene, CDR1 is LNHDA and CDR2 is SQIVND (reference sequence). CDR3: CASGRGTAESIEQYF. In nucleotides, the CDR3 is TGTGCCAGCGGGCGCGGGACAGCCGAATCTATCGAGCAGTACTTC.

The chain is built from TRBV7-2 and TRBJ2-3; no firm D call. Germline CDR1 reads SGHTA; CDR2 reads FQGNSA. Deletions cut 2 bases from V and 0 bases from J, with 9 bases between. This CDR3 comprises 15 residues. The CDR3 DNA follows: TGTGCCAGCAGCTTAAATCCATTGAGCACAGATACGCAGTATTTT. Protein product: CASSLNPLSTDTQYF.

The table lists this clone with a count of one. The chain couples TRBV6-6 to TRBJ2-7; D is perhaps TRBD2 (6 bases). CDR1 is MNHNY and CDR2 is SVGAGI in the germline V gene (reference sequence). The CDR3 contains 12 residues. DNA for the CDR3: TGTGCAATTGGAGGGACGGTGAACGAGCAGTACTTC. It encodes CAIGGTVNEQYF.

This sequence joins TRBV28 and TRBJ2-7, with 9 bases aligning to TRBD1. This CDR3 has 13 amino acids. The V and J ends lost 6 bases and 6 bases, in that order; junction bases with no gene match: 6. Germline CDR1 and CDR2: MDHEN and SYDVKM. The CDR3 DNA is TGTGCCAGCAGCAAGACAGGGGGGCGCGAGCAGTACTTC. Residues: CASSKTGGREQYF.

This sequence joins TRBV19 and TRBJ1-2; D uncertain. This CDR3 is built from 12 residues. Germline V gene lookup returns CDR1 LNHDA and CDR2 SQIVND (reference sequence). V lost 6 bases and J 6 bases, leaving 11 bases between the germline ends. The DNA of the CDR3 is TGTGCCAGTAGATACGGGGATAATGGCTACACCTTC. This encodes CASRYGDNGYTF.

This chain connects TRBV7-9 to TRBJ2-2; a weak D match, TRBD2 (6 bases). The V end lost 5 bases, the J end lost 4 bases, and 20 bases lay between the germline ends. The germline CDR1 and CDR2 sequences are SEHNR and FQNEAQ (reference sequence). The length of the CDR3 is 17 residues. Here the CDR3 DNA reads TGTGCCAGCAGCCTGCCACGGTGGCCCGGGGGCACCGGGGAGCTGTTTTTT. The encoded protein is CASSLPRWPGGTGELFF.

The chain recombines TRBV4-3 with TRBJ1-2; tentatively, D is TRBD1 (6 bases). CDR1 and CDR2 from the germline V gene are LGHNA and YSLEER. Deletions cut 6 bases from V and 2 bases from J, with 10 bases between. This CDR3 is 13 amino acids long. CDR3 in amino acids: CASSRTGNYGYTF. CDR3 nucleotide sequence: TGCGCCAGCAGTAGAACAGGGAACTATGGCTACACCTTC.

The chain joins TRBV7-3 to TRBJ2-3; D may be TRBD1 (5 bases). Trimming left V 5 bases short and J 1 base short, with 10 bases between. Germline-derived CDR1 and CDR2 are SGHTA and FQGTGA. CDR3 length equals 14 residues. CDR3 in DNA: TGTGCCAGCAGCCTGGTGGGGCGCACAGATACGCAGTATTTT. This encodes CASSLVGRTDTQYF.

This clone was detected only once. V and J are TRBV6-5 and TRBJ2-7; a weak D match, TRBD1 (6 bases). Trimming took off 7 bases at V and 3 bases at J, with 16 bases between the two ends. CDR1 MNHEY and CDR2 SVGAGI come from the germline V gene. The length of the CDR3 is 14 residues. In nucleotides, the CDR3 is TGTGCCAGCAACCTGGGGGCGACAGTCTACGAGCAGTACTTC. It codes for CASNLGATVYEQYF.

The sample holds one count of this clone. The rearrangement links TRBV4-2 to TRBJ2-5; the match to TRBD2 covers 12 bases. This CDR3 region has 15 residues. The V gene end was trimmed by 6 bases and the J gene end by 1 base; junction bases not matched to a gene: 3. Germline CDR1 LGHNA, CDR2 YNFKEQ. The CDR3 sequence is CASRRTSGVQETQYF. The DNA of the CDR3 is TGTGCCAGCAGACGGACTAGCGGGGTCCAAGAGACCCAGTACTTC.

The chain uses TRBV6-6 and TRBJ2-7; D is perhaps TRBD2 (6 bases). Germline V lookup: CDR1 MNHNY, CDR2 SVGAGI (reference sequence). Trimming took 6 bases from V and 0 from J, leaving 15 bases between them. The CDR3 totals 15 residues. CDR3 protein: CASRPIAVSSYEQYF. CDR3 DNA: TGTGCCAGCAGACCCATAGCGGTGAGCTCCTACGAGCAGTACTTC.

The chain combines TRBV7-9 with TRBJ2-1, with 9 nucleotides matching TRBD2. The CDR3 has 15 amino acids. The V gene end was trimmed by 3 bases and the J gene end by 9 bases; junction bases not matched to a gene: 9. Germline V gene data show CDR1 as SEHNR and CDR2 as FQNEAQ (reference sequence). CDR3 region: CASSFRTSVGPEQFF. CDR3 DNA: TGTGCCAGCAGCTTCCGGACTAGCGTGGGGCCTGAGCAGTTCTTC.

This clone has only one observation. V and J are TRBV5-1 and TRBJ2-1, with D tentatively TRBD1 (6 bases). V lost 4 bases and J 0 bases, leaving 17 bases between the germline ends. CDR1 is SGHRS, CDR2 YFSETQ, per germline. The CDR3 is made up of 17 amino acids. The CDR3 region has the DNA TGCGCCAGCAGCCAGGTGGGGGAAGGGGGCTCCTACAATGAGCAGTTCTTC. It codes for CASSQVGEGGSYNEQFF. The full variable domain, completed using reference TRBV5-1 and TRBJ2-1, is KAGVTQTPRYLIKTRGQQVTLSCSPISGHRSVSWYQQTPGQGLQFLFEYFSETQRNKGNFPGRFSGRQFSNSRSEMNVSTLELGDSALYLCASSQVGEGGSYNEQFFGPGTRLTVL.

The chain uses TRBV11-2 and TRBJ2-3, with D possibly matching TRBD2 (6 bases). The germline V gene encodes CDR1 SGHAT and CDR2 FQNNGV. Trimming took off 1 base at V and 5 bases at J, with 16 bases between the two ends. The CDR3 covers 16 residues. The CDR3 loop is CASSLVRGVGGDTQYF. The CDR3 DNA sequence: TGTGCCAGCAGCTTAGTTCGCGGGGTAGGTGGAGATACGCAGTATTTT.

This clone was observed a single time. This sequence joins TRBV7-9 and TRBJ2-7, with D possibly TRBD2 on 6 matching bases. Germline CDR1 and CDR2: SEHNR and FQNEAQ (reference sequence). Trimming left V 3 bases short and J 0 bases short, with 18 bases between. The CDR3 extends over 17 amino acids. The CDR3 region has the DNA TGTGCCAGCAGCTTGGCTTCGGGACTCCTGAGCTCCTACGAGCAGTACTTC. This encodes CASSLASGLLSSYEQYF.

This chain links TRBV19 with TRBJ1-1; D possibly corresponds to TRBD1 (5 bases). The CDR3 covers 13 residues. The V gene's germline CDR1 is LNHDA and CDR2 SQIVND (reference sequence). V lost 9 bases, J lost 3 bases, and 14 bases lay in between. CDR3 loop: CASATGADTEAFF. The CDR3, as DNA: TGTGCCAGCGCCACAGGAGCAGACACTGAAGCTTTCTTT.

The rearrangement joins TRBV6-1 to TRBJ2-3; the D gene is possibly TRBD2 (5 bases). Germline CDR1 and CDR2: MNHNS and SASEGT. The CDR3 is made up of 17 amino acids. V lost 4 bases to trimming and J lost 1 base, with 18 bases between them. The chain's CDR3 is CASSASRHRLRTDTQYF. The CDR3 DNA is TGTGCCAGCAGTGCCTCCCGACACCGACTACGCACAGATACGCAGTATTTT.

The rearrangement joins TRBV27 to TRBJ1-3; D is perhaps TRBD1 (5 bases). This CDR3 is 15 amino acids long. V was shortened by 6 bases and J by 2 bases, with 14 bases between the two germline ends. From germline, CDR1 is MNHEY and CDR2 SMNVEV (reference sequence). The CDR3 loop is CASRPRGGAGNTIYF. CDR3 nucleotide sequence: TGTGCCAGCAGGCCTCGGGGGGGGGCTGGAAACACCATATATTTT.

The chain links TRBV5-1 to TRBJ1-1; D perhaps matches TRBD1 (5 bases). Per the germline V gene, CDR1 is SGHRS and CDR2 is YFSETQ. With 0 bases removed from V and 1 base from J, the gap between germline ends came to 10 bases. CDR3 length: 15 amino acids. The CDR3 DNA reads TGCGCCAGCAGCTTGGCCCCTGACAGGAACACTGAAGCTTTCTTT. It codes for CASSLAPDRNTEAFF.

The rearrangement uses TRBV7-2 and TRBJ1-1; maybe TRBD1 (5 bases). The germline CDR1 and CDR2 sequences are SGHTA and FQGNSA. This CDR3 contains 14 residues. V lost 4 bases and J 1 base, leaving 10 bases between the germline ends. The CDR3 is CASSSLGGNTEAFF. CDR3 in DNA: TGTGCCAGCAGCTCTTTGGGGGGGAACACTGAAGCTTTCTTT. The full variable domain, in which reference TRBV7-2 and TRBJ1-1 provide the parts outside the CDR3, is GAGVSQSPSNKVTEKGKDVELRCDPISGHTALYWYRQSLGQGLEFLIYFQGNSAPDKSGLPSDRFSAERTGGSVSTLTIQRTQQEDSAVYLCASSSLGGNTEAFFGQGTRLTVV.

This clone was recorded once. The chain combines TRBV5-1 with TRBJ2-5, with D perhaps matching TRBD1 (6 bases). The germline gives CDR1 SGHRS, CDR2 YFSETQ. This CDR3 has 14 residues. Trimming removed 4 bases from V and 5 bases from J, with 15 bases in between. CDR3 in DNA: TGCGCCAGCAGCGGGGGCCAAGGTCAGGAGACCCAGTACTTC. Amino acids: CASSGGQGQETQYF.

This rearrangement joins TRBV10-1 to TRBJ2-7; D is perhaps TRBD2 (5 bases). The germline V gene has CDR1 WNHNN and CDR2 SYGVQD (reference sequence). V was clipped by 2 bases and J by 1 base, with 6 bases between them. The CDR3 is made up of 13 amino acids. DNA of the CDR3: TGCGCCAGCAGTGAGCCGGGATCCTACGAGCAGTACTTC. Translation gives CASSEPGSYEQYF.

The chain uses TRBV6-2 or TRBV6-3 and TRBJ1-2, with 9 bases identical to TRBD1. V trimming: 4 bases; J trimming: 7 bases; junction bases outside the gene matches: 13. Germline V lookup: CDR1 MNHEY, CDR2 SVGEGT. CDR3 length: 16 amino acids. This chain's CDR3 is CASSSTGTGLLRGYTF. The CDR3 nucleotides read TGTGCCAGCAGTTCTACCGGGACAGGGCTTCTCCGTGGCTACACCTTC.

In its sample, this clone was seen once. The chain carries TRBV7-9 and TRBJ2-7; 7 nucleotides match TRBD2. V lost 2 bases, J lost 5 bases, and 9 bases stayed unmatched. This CDR3 comprises 15 residues. CDR1 and CDR2 from the germline V gene are SEHNR and FQNEAQ (reference sequence). The CDR3 reads CASSLRGSGIDEQYF. CDR3 sequence (DNA): TGTGCCAGCAGCTTACGCGGGAGCGGCATCGACGAGCAGTACTTC.

J is TRBJ1-1 and V is TRBV5-1; D possibly corresponds to TRBD1 (6 bases). The V and J ends lost 4 bases and 9 bases respectively, with 19 bases between them. The length of the CDR3 is 14 residues. Germline V lookup: CDR1 SGHRS, CDR2 YFSETQ. The CDR3 region has the DNA TGCGCCAGCAGCCCCAATCAGGGGTTTCGTAAAGCTTTCTTT. It codes for CASSPNQGFRKAFF.

This clone was counted once. CDR3 DNA sequence: TGCGCCAGCAGCAGTGTTTTAAGGGAGGGTGGCTACACCTTC. Translated: CASSSVLREGGYTF. This chain uses TRBV5-1 with TRBJ1-2; D gene ambiguous. This CDR3 is 14 amino acids long. V shed 4 bases and J shed 7 bases, with 17 bases lying between them. Per germline, CDR1 SGHRS and CDR2 YFSETQ. Full variable domain (rest looked up from reference TRBV5-1 and TRBJ1-2): KAGVTQTPRYLIKTRGQQVTLSCSPISGHRSVSWYQQTPGQGLQFLFEYFSETQRNKGNFPGRFSGRQFSNSRSEMNVSTLELGDSALYLCASSSVLREGGYTFGSGTRLTVV.

The CDR3 reads CASSQSLSPWVSYNSPLHF. The CDR3 bases are TGCGCCAGCAGCCAGTCCCTTAGCCCTTGGGTCTCCTATAATTCACCCCTCCACTTT. This chain uses TRBV4-1 with TRBJ1-6; no clear D. Germline-derived CDR1 and CDR2 are MGHRA and YSYEKL. The V gene lost 3 bases and the J gene lost 0 bases, with 18 bases spanning the gap. CDR3 length: 19 residues.

CDR3 in amino acids: CASTLGLAGWGNIQYF. As DNA, the CDR3 is TGTGCCAGCACCCTTGGACTAGCGGGATGGGGTAACATTCAGTACTTC. The genes are TRBV28 and TRBJ2-4; 12 nucleotides match TRBD2. From germline, CDR1 is MDHEN and CDR2 SYDVKM. This CDR3 has 16 amino acids. V trimming: 7 bases; J trimming: 7 bases; junction bases outside the gene matches: 11.

The chain links TRBV6-5 to TRBJ2-1, with 8 positions matching TRBD2. Germline CDR1 and CDR2: MNHEY and SVGAGI. This CDR3 region has 13 residues. Germline trimming cut 2 bases from V and 6 bases from J; bases unmatched to any gene: 0. The CDR3 sequence: CASSYGTSNEQFF. The CDR3 DNA reads TGTGCCAGCAGTTACGGGACTAGCAATGAGCAGTTCTTC.